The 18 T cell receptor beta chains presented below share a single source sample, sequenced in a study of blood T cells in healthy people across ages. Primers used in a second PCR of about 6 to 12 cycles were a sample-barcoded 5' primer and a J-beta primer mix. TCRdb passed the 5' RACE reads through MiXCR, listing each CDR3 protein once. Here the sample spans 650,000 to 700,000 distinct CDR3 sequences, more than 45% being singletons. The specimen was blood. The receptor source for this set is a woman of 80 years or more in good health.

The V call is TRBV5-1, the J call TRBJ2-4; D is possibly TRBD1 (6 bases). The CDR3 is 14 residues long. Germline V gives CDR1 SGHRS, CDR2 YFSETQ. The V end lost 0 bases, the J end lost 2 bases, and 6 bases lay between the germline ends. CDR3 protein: CASSLGDTKNIQYF. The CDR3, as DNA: TGCGCCAGCAGCTTGGGGGACACCAAAAACATTCAGTACTTC.

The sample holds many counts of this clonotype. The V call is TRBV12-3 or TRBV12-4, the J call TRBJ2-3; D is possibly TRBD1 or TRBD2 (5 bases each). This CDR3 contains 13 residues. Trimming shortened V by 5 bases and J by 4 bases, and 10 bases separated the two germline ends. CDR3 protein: CASSRRGPDTQYF. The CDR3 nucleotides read TGTGCCAGCAGTCGACGGGGACCAGATACGCAGTATTTT.

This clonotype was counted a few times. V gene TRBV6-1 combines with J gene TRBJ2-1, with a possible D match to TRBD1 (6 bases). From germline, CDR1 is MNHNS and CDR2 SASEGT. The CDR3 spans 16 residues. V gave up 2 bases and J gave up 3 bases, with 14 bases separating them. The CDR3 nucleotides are TGTGCCAGCAGTGAACCAAACAGGGCTCTCTACAATGAGCAGTTCTTC. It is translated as CASSEPNRALYNEQFF.

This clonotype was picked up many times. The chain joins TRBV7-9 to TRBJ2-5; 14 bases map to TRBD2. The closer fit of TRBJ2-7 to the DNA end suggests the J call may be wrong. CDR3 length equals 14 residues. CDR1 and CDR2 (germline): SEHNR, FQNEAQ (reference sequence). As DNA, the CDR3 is TGTGCCAGCAGCCCCGGGACTAGCGGGAGCGAGCAGTACTTC. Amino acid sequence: CASSPGTSGSEQYF.

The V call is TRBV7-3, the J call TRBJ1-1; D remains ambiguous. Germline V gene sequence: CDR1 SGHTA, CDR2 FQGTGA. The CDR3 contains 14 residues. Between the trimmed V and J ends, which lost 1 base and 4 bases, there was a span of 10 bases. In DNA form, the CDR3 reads TGTGCCAGCAGCTTAATGGGAGGGAGCACTGAAGCTTTCTTT. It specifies CASSLMGGSTEAFF.

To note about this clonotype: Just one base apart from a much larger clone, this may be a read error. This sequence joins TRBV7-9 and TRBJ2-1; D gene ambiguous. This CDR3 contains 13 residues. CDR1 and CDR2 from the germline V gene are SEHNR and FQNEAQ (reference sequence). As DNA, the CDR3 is TGTTCCAGCAGGCGATTAGAGGACAATGAGCAGTTCTTC. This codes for CSSRRLEDNEQFF.

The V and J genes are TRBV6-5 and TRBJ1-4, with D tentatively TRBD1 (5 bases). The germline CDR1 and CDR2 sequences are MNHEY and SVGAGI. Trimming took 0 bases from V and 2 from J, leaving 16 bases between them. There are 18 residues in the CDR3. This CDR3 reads CASSYSIDGGTTNEKLFF. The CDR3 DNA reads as TGTGCCAGCAGTTACTCGATCGACGGGGGTACGACTAATGAAAAACTGTTTTTT.

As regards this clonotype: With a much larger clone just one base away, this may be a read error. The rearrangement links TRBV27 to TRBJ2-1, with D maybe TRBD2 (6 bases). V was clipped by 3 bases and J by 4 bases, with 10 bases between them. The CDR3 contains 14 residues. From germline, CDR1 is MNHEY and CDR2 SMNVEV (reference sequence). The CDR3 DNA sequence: TGTGCCAGCAGTTTCGCAGGGACTTACAATGAGCAGTTCTTC. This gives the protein CASSFAGTYNEQFF.

In DNA, the CDR3 is TGTGCCAGCAGTCACAGGCCTCACGAGGCCCAGCATTTT. Translating gives CASSHRPHEAQHF. The chain joins TRBV28 to TRBJ1-5, with D possibly matching TRBD1 (5 bases). V lost 5 bases and J 11 bases, leaving 16 bases between the germline ends. The germline CDR1 and CDR2 sequences are MDHEN and SYDVKM. CDR3 size: 13 residues.

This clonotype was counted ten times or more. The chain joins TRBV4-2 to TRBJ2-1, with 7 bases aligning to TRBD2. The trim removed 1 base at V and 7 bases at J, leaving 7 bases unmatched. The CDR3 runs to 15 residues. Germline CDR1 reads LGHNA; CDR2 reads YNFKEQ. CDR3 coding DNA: TGTGCCAGCAGCCAAGGGGTAGCGGGTGAAAATGAGCAGTTCTTC. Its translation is CASSQGVAGENEQFF.

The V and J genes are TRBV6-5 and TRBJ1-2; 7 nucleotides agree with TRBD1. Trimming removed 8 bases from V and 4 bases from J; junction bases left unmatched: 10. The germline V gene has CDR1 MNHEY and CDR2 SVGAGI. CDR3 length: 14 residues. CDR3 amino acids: CASGRHRDSYGYTF. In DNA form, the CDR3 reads TGTGCCAGCGGTCGACACCGGGACAGCTATGGCTACACCTTC.

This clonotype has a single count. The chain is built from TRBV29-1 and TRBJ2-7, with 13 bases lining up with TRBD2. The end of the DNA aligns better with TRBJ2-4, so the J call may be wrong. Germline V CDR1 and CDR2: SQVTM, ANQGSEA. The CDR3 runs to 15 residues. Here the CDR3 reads CSVSRLGTSGDIQYF. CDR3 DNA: TGCAGCGTTAGCAGACTTGGGACTAGCGGGGACATTCAGTACTTC.

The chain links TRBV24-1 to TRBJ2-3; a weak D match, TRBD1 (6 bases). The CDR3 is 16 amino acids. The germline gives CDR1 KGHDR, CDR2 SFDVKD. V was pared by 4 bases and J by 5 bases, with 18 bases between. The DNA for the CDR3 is TGTGCCACCAGTGACCCACAGGGTCGGTGGGGAGATACGCAGTATTTT. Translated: CATSDPQGRWGDTQYF.

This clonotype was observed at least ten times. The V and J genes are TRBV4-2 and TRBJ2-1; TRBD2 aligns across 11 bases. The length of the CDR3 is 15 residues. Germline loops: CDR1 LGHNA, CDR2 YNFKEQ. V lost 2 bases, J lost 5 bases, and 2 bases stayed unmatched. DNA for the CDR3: TGTGCCAGCAGCCAATTAGCGGGGGGGCACAATGAGCAGTTCTTC. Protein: CASSQLAGGHNEQFF.

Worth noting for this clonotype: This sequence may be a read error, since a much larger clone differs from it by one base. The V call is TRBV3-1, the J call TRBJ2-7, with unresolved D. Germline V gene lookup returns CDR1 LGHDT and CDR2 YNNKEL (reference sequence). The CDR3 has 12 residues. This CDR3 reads CVSSQAGFEQYF. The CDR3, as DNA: TGTGTCAGCAGCCAAGCAGGCTTCGAGCAGTACTTC.

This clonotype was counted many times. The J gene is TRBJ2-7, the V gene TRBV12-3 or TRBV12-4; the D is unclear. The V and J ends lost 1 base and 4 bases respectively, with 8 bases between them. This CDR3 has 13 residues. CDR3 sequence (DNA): TGTGCCAGCAGTTTAGGGACCTTTTACGAGCAGTACTTC. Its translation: CASSLGTFYEQYF.

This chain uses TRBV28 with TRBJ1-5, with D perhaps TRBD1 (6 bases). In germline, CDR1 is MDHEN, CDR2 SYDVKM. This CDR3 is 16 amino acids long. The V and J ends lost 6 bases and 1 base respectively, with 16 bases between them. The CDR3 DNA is TGTGCCAGCAGCCTCACAGGGATGGGGAGCAATCAGCCCCAGCATTTT. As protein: CASSLTGMGSNQPQHF.

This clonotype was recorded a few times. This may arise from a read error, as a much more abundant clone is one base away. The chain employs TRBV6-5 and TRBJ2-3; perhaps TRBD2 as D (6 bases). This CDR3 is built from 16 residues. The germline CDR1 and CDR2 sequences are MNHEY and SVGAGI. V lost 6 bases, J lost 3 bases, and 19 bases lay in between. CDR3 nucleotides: TGTGCCAGCAGAGCTGACGCGAGCGGGTTAACAGATACGCAGTATTTT. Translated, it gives CASRADASGLTDTQYF.